One and the same sample provided the 6 T cell receptor beta chains below, sequenced in a study of regulatory T cells in long-lasting Graves disease. Sequencing libraries for TCR beta were prepared with iRepertoire HTBI primers and Arm-PCR of CDR3 regions. Each CDR3 protein gets one entry after TCRdb re-called the multiplex PCR reads with MiXCR. The sample holds 560,000 or so distinct CDR3 sequences; 15% to 20% are singletons and the top ten take around 12%. Time point noted: newly diagnosed GD, antithyroid drugs for less than 3 months. After RNA was extracted from PBMCs, the TCR library was made from it. The same data also contributed to another study, on T cells in Graves' hyperthyroidism and ophthalmopathy.

Sequences were derived from peripheral blood mononuclear cells (PBMCs), sampled at new diagnosis, from a patient treated with antithyroid drugs. The receptors stem from a man younger than 30 with Graves disease.

A word on this clonotype: Just one base apart from a much larger clone, this may be a read error. This sequence joins TRBV11-2 and TRBJ2-4; D uncertain. Germline V gene data show CDR1 as SGHAT and CDR2 as FQNNGV. The CDR3 is 14 residues long. Here the CDR3 DNA reads TGTGCCAGCGGCTTAGGAACAGCCAAAAACATTCAGTACTTC. This encodes CASGLGTAKNIQYF.

This clonotype was found a few times. An end of the junction differs from the germline gene, which may be a read error. The V call is TRBV7-9, the J call TRBJ1-1; D possibly corresponds to TRBD1 (5 bases). CDR1 is SEHNR, CDR2 FQNEAQ, per germline (reference sequence). This CDR3 has 14 residues. CDR3 DNA: TGTGCTAGCAGCTTAGGAGCCAGGGTGGCCATGGTTTTCTTT. Translated: CASSLGARVAMVFF.

In the case of this clonotype: Mismatch with germline at one junction end may stem from a read error. The chain carries TRBV28 and TRBJ2-7, with D perhaps TRBD2 (5 bases). Germline assignment: CDR1 MDHEN and CDR2 SYDVKM. CDR3 size: 13 residues. Here the CDR3 DNA reads TGTGCCGGCAGTTTATCCTCCCGGGGTAGGGCGTACTTC. Translated: CAGSLSSRGRAYF.

This clonotype was observed many times. The rearrangement joins TRBV20-1 to TRBJ1-1, with D possibly TRBD1 on 5 matching bases. Germline V lookup: CDR1 DFQATT, CDR2 SNEGSKA (reference sequence). V dropped 3 bases and J dropped 5 bases, with 10 bases sitting between them. There are 12 residues in the CDR3. The CDR3 is CSARTDVTEAFF. CDR3 nucleotides: TGCAGTGCTAGGACAGACGTGACTGAAGCTTTCTTT.

This clonotype was seen more than once but under ten times. The genes are TRBV6-1 and TRBJ2-3; no definite D call. Trimming pared 9 bases from V and 6 bases from J, leaving 7 bases between. The CDR3 sequence is 10 residues long. Germline CDR1 MNHNS, CDR2 SASEGT. The CDR3 loop is CASKEDTQYF. CDR3 sequence (DNA): TGTGCCAGTAAGGAGGATACGCAGTATTTT.

J is TRBJ2-1 and V is TRBV7-3; D is unclear. The germline V and J ends were trimmed by 1 base and 11 bases, with 9 bases remaining between them. In germline, CDR1 is SGHTA, CDR2 FQGTGA. The CDR3 contains 12 residues. CDR3 in amino acids: CASSLKGDKQFF. The CDR3 DNA reads as TGTGCCAGCAGCTTAAAGGGCGATAAGCAGTTCTTC. Supplemented by reference TRBV7-3 and TRBJ2-1, the full variable domain reads GAGVSQTPSNKVTEKGKYVELRCDPISGHTALYWYRQSLGQGPEFLIYFQGTGAADDSGLPNDRFFAVRPEGSVSTLKIQRTERGDSAVYLCASSLKGDKQFFGPGTRLTVL.